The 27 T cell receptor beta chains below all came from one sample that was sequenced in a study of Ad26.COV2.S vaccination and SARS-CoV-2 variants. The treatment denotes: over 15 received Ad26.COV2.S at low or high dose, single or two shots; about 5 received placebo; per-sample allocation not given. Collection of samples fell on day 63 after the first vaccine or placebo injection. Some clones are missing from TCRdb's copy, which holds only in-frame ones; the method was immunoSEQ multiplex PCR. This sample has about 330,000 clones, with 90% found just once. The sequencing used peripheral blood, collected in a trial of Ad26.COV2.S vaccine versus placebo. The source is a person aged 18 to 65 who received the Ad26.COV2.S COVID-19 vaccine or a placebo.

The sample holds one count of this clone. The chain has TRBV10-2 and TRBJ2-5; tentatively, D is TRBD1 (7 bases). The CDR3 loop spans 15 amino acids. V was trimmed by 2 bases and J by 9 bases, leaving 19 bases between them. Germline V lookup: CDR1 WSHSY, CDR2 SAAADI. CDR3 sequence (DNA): TGCGCCAGCAGTGAGAGTAGCGGATCGAGGGGGCCCCAGTACTTC. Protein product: CASSESSGSRGPQYF.

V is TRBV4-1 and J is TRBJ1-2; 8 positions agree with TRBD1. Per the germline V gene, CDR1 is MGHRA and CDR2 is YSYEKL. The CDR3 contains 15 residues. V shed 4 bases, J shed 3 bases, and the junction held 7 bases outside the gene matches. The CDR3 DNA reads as TGCGCCAGCAGCCTTACCGGACAGGGTGACTATGGCTACACCTTC. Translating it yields CASSLTGQGDYGYTF.

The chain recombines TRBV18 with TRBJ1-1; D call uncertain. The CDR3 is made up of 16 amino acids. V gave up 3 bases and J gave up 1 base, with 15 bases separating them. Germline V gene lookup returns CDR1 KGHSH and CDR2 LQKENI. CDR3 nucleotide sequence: TGTGCCAGCTCACCTTCGGCCGGGAGCGCGAACACTGAAGCTTTCTTT. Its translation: CASSPSAGSANTEAFF.

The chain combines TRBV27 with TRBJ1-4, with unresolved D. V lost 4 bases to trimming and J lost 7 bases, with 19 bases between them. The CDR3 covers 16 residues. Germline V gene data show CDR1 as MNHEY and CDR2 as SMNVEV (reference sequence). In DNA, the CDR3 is TGTGCCAGCAGTTCGTCCCTAGGGTACCGTGGTGAAAAACTGTTTTTT. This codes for CASSSSLGYRGEKLFF.

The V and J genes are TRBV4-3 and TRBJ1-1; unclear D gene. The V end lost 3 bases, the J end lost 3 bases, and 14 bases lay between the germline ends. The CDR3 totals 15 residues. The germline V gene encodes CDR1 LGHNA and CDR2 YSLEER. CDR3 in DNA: TGCGCCAGCAGCCAGGAGGATCGTCCTGACACTGAAGCTTTCTTT. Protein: CASSQEDRPDTEAFF.

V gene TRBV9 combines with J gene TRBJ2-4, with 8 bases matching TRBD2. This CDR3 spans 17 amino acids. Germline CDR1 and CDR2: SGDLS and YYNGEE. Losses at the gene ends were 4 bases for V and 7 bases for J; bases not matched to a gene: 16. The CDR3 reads CASSPRDDTGGINIQYF. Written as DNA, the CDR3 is TGTGCCAGCAGCCCCCGCGACGATACGGGAGGGATCAACATTCAGTACTTC.

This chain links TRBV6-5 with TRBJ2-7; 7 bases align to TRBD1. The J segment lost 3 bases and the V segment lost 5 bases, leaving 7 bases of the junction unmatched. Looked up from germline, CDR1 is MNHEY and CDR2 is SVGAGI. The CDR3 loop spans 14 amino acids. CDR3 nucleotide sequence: TGTGCCAGCAGTAACCAGGGGGTAAGCTACGAGCAGTACGTC. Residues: CASSNQGVSYEQYV.

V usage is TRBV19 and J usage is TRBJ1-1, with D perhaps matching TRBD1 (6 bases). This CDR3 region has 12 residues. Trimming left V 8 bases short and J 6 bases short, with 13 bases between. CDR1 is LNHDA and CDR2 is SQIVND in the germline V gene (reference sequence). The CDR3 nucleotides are TGTGCCAGTGCTGAAAACAGGGCTGAAGCTTTCTTT. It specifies CASAENRAEAFF.

The DNA for the CDR3 is TGTGCCAGCAGCCAAGAACTAGCGGGTCGGACCGGGGAGCTGTTTTTT. Translating gives CASSQELAGRTGELFF. The gene calls are TRBV3-1 (or the pseudogene TRBV3-2) and TRBJ2-2; 9 positions match TRBD2. The trim removed 0 bases at V and 5 bases at J, leaving 4 bases unmatched. Per germline, CDR1 LGHDT and CDR2 YNNKEL (reference sequence). The length of the CDR3 is 16 residues.

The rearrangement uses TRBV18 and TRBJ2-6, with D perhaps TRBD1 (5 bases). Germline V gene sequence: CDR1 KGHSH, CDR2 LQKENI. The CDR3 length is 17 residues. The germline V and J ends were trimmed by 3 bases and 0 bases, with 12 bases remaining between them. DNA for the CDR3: TGTGCCAGCTCACCCCTTACCGACAGCTCTGGGGCCAACGTCCTGACTTTC. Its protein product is CASSPLTDSSGANVLTF.

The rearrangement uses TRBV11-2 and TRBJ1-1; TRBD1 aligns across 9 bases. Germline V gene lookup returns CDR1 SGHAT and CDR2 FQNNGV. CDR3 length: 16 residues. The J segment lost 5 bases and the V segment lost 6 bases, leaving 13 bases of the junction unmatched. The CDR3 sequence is CASRPIPGQGWTEAFF. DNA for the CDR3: TGTGCCAGCAGACCTATACCGGGACAGGGTTGGACTGAAGCTTTCTTT.

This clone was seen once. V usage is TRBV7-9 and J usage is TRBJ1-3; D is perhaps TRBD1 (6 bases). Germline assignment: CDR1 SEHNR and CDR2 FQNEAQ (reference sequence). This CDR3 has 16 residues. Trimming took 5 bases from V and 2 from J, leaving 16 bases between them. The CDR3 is CASSETDSPAGNTIYF. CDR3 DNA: TGTGCCAGCAGCGAGACGGACAGTCCAGCTGGAAACACCATATATTTT.

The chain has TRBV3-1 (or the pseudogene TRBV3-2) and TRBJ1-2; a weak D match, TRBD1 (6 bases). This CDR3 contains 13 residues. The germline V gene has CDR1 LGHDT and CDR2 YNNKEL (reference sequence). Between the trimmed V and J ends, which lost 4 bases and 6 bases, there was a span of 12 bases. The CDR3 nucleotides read TGTGCCAGCAGCCCACGGGGGGCTGATGGCTACACCTTC. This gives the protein CASSPRGADGYTF.

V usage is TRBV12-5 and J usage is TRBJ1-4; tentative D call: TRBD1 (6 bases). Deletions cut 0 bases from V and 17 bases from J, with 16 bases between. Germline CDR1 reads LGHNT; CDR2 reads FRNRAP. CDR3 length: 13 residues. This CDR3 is CASGLVGSRDTFF. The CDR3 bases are TGTGCTAGTGGTTTGGTAGGGAGCCGGGACACCTTTTTT.

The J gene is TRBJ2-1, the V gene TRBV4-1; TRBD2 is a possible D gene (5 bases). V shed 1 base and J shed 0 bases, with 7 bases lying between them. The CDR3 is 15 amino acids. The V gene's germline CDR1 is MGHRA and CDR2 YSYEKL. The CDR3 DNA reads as TGCGCCAGCAGCCAAGGTGAGGGCTCCTACAATGAGCAGTTCTTC. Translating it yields CASSQGEGSYNEQFF.

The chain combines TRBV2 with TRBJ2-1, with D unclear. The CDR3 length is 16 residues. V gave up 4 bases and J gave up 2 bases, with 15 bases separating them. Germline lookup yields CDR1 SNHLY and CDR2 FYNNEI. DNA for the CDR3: TGTGCCAGCAGTGTGTTGGCCAGTTCCCCCTACAATGAGCAGTTCTTC. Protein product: CASSVLASSPYNEQFF.

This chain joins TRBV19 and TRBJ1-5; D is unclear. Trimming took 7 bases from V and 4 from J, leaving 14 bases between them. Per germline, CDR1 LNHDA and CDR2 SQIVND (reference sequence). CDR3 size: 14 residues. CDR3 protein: CASTSGPGNQPQHF. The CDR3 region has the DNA TGTGCCAGTACCTCCGGGCCTGGTAATCAGCCCCAGCATTTT. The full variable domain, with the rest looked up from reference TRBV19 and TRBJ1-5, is DGGITQSPKYLFRKEGQNVTLSCEQNLNHDAMYWYRQDPGQGLRLIYYSQIVNDFQKGDIAEGYSVSREKKESFPLTVTSAQKNPTAFYLCASTSGPGNQPQHFGDGTRLSIL.

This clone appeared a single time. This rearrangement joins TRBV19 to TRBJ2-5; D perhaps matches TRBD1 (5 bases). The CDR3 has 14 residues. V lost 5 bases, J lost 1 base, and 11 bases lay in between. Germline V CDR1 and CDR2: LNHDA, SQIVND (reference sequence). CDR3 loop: CASSLTVLQETQYF. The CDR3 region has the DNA TGTGCCAGTAGTTTGACAGTCCTCCAAGAGACCCAGTACTTC.

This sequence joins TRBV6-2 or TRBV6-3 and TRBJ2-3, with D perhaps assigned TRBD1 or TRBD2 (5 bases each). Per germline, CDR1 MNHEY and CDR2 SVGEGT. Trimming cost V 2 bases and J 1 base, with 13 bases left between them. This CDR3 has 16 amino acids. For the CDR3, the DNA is TGTGCCAGCAGTTACGCAGGGCGGGCGCGCACAGATACGCAGTATTTT. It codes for CASSYAGRARTDTQYF.

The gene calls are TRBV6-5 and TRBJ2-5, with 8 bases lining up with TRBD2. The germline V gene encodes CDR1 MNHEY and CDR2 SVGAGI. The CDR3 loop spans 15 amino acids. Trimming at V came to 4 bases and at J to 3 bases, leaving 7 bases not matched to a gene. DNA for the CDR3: TGTGCCAGCAGTTCCTTCGGCGGGGGGAAAGAGACCCAGTACTTC. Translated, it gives CASSSFGGGKETQYF.

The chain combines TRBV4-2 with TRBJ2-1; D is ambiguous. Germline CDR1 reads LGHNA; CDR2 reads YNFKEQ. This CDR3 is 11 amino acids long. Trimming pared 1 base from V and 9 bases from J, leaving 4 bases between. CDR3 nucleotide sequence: TGTGCCAGCAGCCAAGGCGCTGAGCAGTTCTTC. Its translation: CASSQGAEQFF.

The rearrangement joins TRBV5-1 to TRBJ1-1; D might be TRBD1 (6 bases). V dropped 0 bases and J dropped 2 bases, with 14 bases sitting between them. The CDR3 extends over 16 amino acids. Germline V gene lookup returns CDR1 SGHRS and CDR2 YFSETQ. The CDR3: CASSLVGQGINTEAFF. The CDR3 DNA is TGCGCCAGCAGCTTGGTCGGGCAGGGGATAAACACTGAAGCTTTCTTT. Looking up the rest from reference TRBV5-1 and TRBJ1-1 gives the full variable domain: KAGVTQTPRYLIKTRGQQVTLSCSPISGHRSVSWYQQTPGQGLQFLFEYFSETQRNKGNFPGRFSGRQFSNSRSEMNVSTLELGDSALYLCASSLVGQGINTEAFFGQGTRLTVV.

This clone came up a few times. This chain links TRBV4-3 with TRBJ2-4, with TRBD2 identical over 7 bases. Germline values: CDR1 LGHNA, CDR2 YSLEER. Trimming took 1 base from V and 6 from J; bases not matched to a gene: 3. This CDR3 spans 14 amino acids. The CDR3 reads CASSQVGEGNIQYF. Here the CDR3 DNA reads TGCGCCAGCAGCCAAGTGGGGGAGGGAAACATTCAGTACTTC.

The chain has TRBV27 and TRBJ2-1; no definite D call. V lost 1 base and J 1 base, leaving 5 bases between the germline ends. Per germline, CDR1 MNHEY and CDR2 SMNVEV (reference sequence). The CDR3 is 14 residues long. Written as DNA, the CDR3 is TGTGCCAGCAGTTTATGGGGATCCTACAATGAGCAGTTCTTC. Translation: CASSLWGSYNEQFF.

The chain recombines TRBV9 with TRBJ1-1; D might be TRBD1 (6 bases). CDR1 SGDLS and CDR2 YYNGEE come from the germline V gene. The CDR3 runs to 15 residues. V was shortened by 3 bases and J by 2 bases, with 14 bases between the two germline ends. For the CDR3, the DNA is TGTGCCAGCAGCGCAAGGACAGAAAGTAACACTGAAGCTTTCTTT. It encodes CASSARTESNTEAFF. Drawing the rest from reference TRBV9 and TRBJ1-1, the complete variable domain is DSGVTQTPKHLITATGQRVTLRCSPRSGDLSVYWYQQSLDQGLQFLIQYYNGEERAKGNILERFSAQQFPDLHSELNLSSLELGDSALYFCASSARTESNTEAFFGQGTRLTVV.

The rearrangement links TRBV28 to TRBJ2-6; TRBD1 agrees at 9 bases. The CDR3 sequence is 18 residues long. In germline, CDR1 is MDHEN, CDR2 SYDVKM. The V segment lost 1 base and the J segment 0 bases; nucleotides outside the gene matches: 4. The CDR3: CASSLYTGQGSGANVLTF. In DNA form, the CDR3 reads TGTGCCAGCAGTTTATATACGGGACAGGGCTCTGGGGCCAACGTCCTGACTTTC.

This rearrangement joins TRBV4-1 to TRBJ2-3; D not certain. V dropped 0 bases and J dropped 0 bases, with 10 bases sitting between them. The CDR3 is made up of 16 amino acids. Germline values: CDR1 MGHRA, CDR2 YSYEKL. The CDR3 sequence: CASSQDRHLSTDTQYF. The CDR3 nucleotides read TGCGCCAGCAGCCAAGATAGACACCTTAGCACAGATACGCAGTATTTT.